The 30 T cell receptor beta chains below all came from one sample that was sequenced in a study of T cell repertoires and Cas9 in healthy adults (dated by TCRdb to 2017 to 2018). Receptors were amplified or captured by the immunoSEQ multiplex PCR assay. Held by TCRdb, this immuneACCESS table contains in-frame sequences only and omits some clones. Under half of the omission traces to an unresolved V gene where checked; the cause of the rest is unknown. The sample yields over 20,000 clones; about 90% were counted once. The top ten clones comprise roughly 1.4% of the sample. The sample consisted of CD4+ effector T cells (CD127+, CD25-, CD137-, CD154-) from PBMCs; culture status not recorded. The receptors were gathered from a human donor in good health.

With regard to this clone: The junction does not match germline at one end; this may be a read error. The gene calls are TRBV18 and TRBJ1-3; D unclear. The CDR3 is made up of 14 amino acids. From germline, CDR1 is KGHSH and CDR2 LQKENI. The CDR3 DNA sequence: TGTGCCGGCTCACCGCCCGACAAGCGAAACACCATATATTTT. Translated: CAGSPPDKRNTIYF.

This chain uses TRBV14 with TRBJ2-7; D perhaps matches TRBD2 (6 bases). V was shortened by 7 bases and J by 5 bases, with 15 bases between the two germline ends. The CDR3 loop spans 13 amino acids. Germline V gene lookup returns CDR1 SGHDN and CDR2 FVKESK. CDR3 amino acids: CASNWGEVDEQYF. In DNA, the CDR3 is TGTGCCAGCAATTGGGGGGAAGTGGACGAGCAGTACTTC.

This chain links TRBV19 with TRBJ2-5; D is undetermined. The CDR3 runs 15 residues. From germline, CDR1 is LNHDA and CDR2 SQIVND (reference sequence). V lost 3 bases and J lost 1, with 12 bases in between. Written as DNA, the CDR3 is TGTGCCAGTAGTATGGTGGGGAACATCCAAGAGACCCAGTACTTC. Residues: CASSMVGNIQETQYF.

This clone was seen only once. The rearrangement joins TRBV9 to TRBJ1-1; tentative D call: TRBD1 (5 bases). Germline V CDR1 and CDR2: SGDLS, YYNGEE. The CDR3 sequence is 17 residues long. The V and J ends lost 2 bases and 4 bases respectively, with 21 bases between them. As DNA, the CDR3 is TGTGCCAGCAGCGTGGGGACCGGGTTATCCGCGGGCACTGAAGCTTTCTTT. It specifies CASSVGTGLSAGTEAFF. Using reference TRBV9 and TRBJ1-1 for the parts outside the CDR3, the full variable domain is DSGVTQTPKHLITATGQRVTLRCSPRSGDLSVYWYQQSLDQGLQFLIQYYNGEERAKGNILERFSAQQFPDLHSELNLSSLELGDSALYFCASSVGTGLSAGTEAFFGQGTRLTVV.

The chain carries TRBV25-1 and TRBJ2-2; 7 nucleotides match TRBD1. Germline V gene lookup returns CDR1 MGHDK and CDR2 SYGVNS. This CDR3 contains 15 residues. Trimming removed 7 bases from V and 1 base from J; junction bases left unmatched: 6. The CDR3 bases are TGTGCCAGCACGAAACGGACAGGGAACACCGGGGAGCTGTTTTTT. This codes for CASTKRTGNTGELFF. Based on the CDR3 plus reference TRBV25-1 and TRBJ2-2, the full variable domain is EADIYQTPRYLVIGTGKKITLECSQTMGHDKMYWYQQDPGMELHLIHYSYGVNSTEKGDLSSESTVSRIRTEHFPLTLESARPSHTSQYLCASTKRTGNTGELFFGEGSRLTVL.

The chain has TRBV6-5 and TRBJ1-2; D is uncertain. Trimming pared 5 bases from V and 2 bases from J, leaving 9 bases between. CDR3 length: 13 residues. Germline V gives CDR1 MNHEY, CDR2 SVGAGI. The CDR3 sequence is CASSPSRNYGYTF. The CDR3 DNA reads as TGTGCCAGCAGTCCGTCAAGAAACTATGGCTACACCTTC.

The CDR3 here is CSVLPAGYTGELFF. As DNA, the CDR3 is TGCAGCGTTCTTCCCGCAGGTTACACCGGGGAGCTGTTTTTT. The rearrangement joins TRBV29-1 to TRBJ2-2, with unresolved D. The length of the CDR3 is 14 residues. Germline-derived CDR1 and CDR2 are SQVTM and ANQGSEA. V was shortened by 5 bases and J by 3 bases, with 13 bases between the two germline ends.

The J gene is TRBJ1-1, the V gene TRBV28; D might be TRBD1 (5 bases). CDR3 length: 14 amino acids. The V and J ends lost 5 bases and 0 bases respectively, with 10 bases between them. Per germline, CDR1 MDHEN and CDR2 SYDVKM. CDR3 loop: CASSARQMNTEAFF. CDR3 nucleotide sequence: TGTGCCAGCAGTGCACGACAGATGAACACTGAAGCTTTCTTT.

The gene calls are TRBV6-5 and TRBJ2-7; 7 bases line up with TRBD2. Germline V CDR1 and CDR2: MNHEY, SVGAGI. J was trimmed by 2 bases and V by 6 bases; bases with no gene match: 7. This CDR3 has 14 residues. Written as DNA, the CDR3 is TGTGCCAGCAGCCTCGGGGCGGGAGCCTACGAGCAGTACTTC. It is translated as CASSLGAGAYEQYF.

DNA for the CDR3: TGTGCCACCAGCAAGGGACAGGGCACAGATACGCAGTATTTT. This encodes CATSKGQGTDTQYF. This chain links TRBV15 with TRBJ2-3; 8 positions agree with TRBD1. CDR3 length equals 14 residues. CDR1 LNHNV and CDR2 YYDKDF come from the germline V gene (reference sequence). The V segment lost 4 bases and the J segment 1 base; nucleotides outside the gene matches: 1.

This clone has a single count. The CDR3 reads CASSYSKGNTEAFF. The CDR3 DNA is TGTGCCAGCAGTTACTCGAAGGGGAACACTGAAGCTTTCTTT. V usage is TRBV6-5 and J usage is TRBJ1-1; D uncertain. The V gene's germline CDR1 is MNHEY and CDR2 SVGAGI. The CDR3 spans 14 residues. Deletions cut 0 bases from V and 1 base from J, with 6 bases between.

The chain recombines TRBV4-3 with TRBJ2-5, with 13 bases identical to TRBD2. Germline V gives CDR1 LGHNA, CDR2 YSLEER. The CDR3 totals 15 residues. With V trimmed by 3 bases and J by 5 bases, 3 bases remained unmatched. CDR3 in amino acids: CASSQGLAGKETQYF. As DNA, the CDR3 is TGCGCCAGCAGCCAGGGACTAGCGGGAAAGGAGACCCAGTACTTC.

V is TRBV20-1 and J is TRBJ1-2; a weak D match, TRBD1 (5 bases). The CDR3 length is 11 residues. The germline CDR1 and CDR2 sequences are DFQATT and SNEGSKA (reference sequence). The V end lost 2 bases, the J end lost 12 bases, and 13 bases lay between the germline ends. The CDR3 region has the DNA TGCAGTGCTAGACTAAGGACAACAAACACCTTC. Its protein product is CSARLRTTNTF.

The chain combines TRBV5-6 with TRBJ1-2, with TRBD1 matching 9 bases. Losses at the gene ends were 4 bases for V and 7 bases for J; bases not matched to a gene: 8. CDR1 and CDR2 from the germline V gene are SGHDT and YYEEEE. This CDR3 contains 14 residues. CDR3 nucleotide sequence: TGTGCCAGCAGCAAGGACAGGGGCAAAGCTGGCTACACCTTC. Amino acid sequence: CASSKDRGKAGYTF.

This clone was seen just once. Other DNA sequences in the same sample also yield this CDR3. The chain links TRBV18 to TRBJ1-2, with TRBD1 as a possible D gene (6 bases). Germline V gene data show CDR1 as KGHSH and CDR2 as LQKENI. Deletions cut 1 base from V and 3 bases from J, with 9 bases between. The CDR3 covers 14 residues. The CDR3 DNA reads TGTGCCAGCTCACCACTACCAGGGGACTATGGCTACACCTTC. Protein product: CASSPLPGDYGYTF. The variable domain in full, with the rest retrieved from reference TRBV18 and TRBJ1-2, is NAGVMQNPRHLVRRRGQEARLRCSPMKGHSHVYWYRQLPEEGLKFMVYLQKENIIDESGMPKERFSAEFPKEGPSILRIQQVVRGDSAAYFCASSPLPGDYGYTFGSGTRLTVV.

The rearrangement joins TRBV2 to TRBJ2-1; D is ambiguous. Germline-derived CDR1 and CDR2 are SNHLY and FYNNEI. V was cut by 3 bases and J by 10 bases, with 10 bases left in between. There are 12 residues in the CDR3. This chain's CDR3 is CASSDPVVEQFF. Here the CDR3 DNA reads TGTGCCAGCAGTGACCCCGTAGTCGAGCAGTTCTTC.

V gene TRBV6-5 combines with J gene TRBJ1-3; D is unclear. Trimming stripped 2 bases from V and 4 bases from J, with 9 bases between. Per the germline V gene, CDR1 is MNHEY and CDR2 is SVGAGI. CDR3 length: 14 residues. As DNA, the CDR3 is TGTGCCAGCAGTTACACGCAAGTAGGAAACACCATATATTTT. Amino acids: CASSYTQVGNTIYF.

The CDR3 bases are TGTGCCAGCAGAGGGGACAGCAATCAGCCCCAGCATTTT. Its translation: CASRGDSNQPQHF. This chain uses TRBV2 with TRBJ1-5, with D perhaps matching TRBD1 (5 bases). V lost 6 bases to trimming and J lost 1 base, with 7 bases between them. The CDR3 is 13 amino acids. Germline V gene data show CDR1 as SNHLY and CDR2 as FYNNEI.

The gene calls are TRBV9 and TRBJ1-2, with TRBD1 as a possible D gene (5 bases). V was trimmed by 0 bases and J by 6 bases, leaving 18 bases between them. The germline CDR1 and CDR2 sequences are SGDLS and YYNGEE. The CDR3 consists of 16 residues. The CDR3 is CASSVGRGYPGNGYTF. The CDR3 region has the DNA TGTGCCAGCAGCGTAGGTCGCGGCTATCCAGGGAATGGCTACACCTTC.

As DNA, the CDR3 is TGTGCCAGTACGAGCAGGGTCACAGATACGCAGTATTTT. It is translated as CASTSRVTDTQYF. The chain has TRBV19 and TRBJ2-3; possible D gene TRBD1, 5 bases. Germline values: CDR1 LNHDA, CDR2 SQIVND (reference sequence). The CDR3 runs to 13 residues. V was trimmed by 7 bases and J by 2 bases, leaving 10 bases between them.

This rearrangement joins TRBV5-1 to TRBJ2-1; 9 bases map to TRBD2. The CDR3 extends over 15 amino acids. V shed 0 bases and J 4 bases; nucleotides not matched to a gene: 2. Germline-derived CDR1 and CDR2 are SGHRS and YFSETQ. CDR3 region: CASSLGLAVYNEQFF. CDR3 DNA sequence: TGCGCCAGCAGCTTGGGACTAGCGGTTTACAATGAGCAGTTCTTC.

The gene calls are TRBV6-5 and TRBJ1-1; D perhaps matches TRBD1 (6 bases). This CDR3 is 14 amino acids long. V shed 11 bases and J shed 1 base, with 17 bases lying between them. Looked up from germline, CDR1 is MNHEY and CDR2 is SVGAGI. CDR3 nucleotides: TGTGCCTCCGAGGGGGGGCAACCGAACACTGAAGCTTTCTTT. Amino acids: CASEGGQPNTEAFF.

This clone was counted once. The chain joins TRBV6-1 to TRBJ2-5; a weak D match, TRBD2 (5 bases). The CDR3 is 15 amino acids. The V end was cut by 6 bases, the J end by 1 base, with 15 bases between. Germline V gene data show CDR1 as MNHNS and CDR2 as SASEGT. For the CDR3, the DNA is TGTGCCAGCAGGGAGGCGGGTTTAGGCCAAGAGACCCAGTACTTC. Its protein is CASREAGLGQETQYF.

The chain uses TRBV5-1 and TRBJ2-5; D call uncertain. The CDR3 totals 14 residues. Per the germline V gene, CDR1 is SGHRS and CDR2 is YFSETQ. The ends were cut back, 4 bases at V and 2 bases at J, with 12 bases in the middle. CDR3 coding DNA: TGCGCCAGCAGCCGATACCGGGCTCAAGAGACCCAGTACTTC. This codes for CASSRYRAQETQYF.

CDR3 loop: CASSTSGQGWGYTF. The CDR3 DNA reads as TGTGCCAGTAGTACCTCAGGACAGGGCTGGGGCTACACCTTC. This chain joins TRBV19 and TRBJ1-2; 8 nucleotides match TRBD1. CDR1 and CDR2 (germline): LNHDA, SQIVND (reference sequence). After removal of 4 bases from V and 8 bases from J, the junction contained 9 bases not matched to a gene. The CDR3 length is 14 residues. Variable domain in full (rest from reference TRBV19 and TRBJ1-2): DGGITQSPKYLFRKEGQNVTLSCEQNLNHDAMYWYRQDPGQGLRLIYYSQIVNDFQKGDIAEGYSVSREKKESFPLTVTSAQKNPTAFYLCASSTSGQGWGYTFGSGTRLTVV.

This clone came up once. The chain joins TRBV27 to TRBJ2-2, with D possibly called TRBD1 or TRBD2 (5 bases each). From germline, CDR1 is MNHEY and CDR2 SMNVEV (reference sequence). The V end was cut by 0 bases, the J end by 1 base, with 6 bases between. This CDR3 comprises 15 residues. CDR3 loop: CASSLSRGNTGELFF. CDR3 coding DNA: TGTGCCAGCAGTTTATCGAGGGGGAACACCGGGGAGCTGTTTTTT.

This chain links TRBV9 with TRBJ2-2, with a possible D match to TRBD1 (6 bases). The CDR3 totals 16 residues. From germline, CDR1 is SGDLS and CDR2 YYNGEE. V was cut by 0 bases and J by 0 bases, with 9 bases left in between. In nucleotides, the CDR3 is TGTGCCAGCAGCGTAGGAGGGGGAGCGAACACCGGGGAGCTGTTTTTT. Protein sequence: CASSVGGGANTGELFF. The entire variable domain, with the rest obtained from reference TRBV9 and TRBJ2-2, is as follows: DSGVTQTPKHLITATGQRVTLRCSPRSGDLSVYWYQQSLDQGLQFLIQYYNGEERAKGNILERFSAQQFPDLHSELNLSSLELGDSALYFCASSVGGGANTGELFFGEGSRLTVL.

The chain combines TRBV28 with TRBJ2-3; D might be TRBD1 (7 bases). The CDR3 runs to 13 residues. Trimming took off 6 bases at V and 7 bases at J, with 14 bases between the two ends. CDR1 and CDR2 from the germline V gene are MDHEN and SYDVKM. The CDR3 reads CASRRPGGNTQYF. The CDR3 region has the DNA TGTGCCAGCAGGCGACCAGGGGGGAATACGCAGTATTTT.

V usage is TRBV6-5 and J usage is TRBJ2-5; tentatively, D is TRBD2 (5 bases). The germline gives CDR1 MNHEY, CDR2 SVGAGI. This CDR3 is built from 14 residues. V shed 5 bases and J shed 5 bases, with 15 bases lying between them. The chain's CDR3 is CASSPRTSGETQYF. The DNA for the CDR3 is TGTGCCAGCAGTCCCCGGACTTCTGGGGAGACCCAGTACTTC.

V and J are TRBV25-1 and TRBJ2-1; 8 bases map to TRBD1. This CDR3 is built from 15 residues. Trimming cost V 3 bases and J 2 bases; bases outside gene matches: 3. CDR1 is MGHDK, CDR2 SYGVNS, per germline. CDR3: CASSEPGQAYNEQFF. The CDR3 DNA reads TGTGCCAGCAGTGAGCCGGGACAGGCCTACAATGAGCAGTTCTTC.